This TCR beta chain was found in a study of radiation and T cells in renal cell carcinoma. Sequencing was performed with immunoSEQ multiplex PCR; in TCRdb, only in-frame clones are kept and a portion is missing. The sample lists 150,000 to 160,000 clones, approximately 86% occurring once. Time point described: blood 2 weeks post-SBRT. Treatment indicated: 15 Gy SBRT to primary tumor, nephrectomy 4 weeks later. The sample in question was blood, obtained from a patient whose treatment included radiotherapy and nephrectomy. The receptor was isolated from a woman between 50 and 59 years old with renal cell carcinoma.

As DNA, the CDR3 is TGCAGCGTGGAGGGACTAGCGGGGAGGACCTACAATGAGCAGTTCTTC. Translation gives CSVEGLAGRTYNEQFF. The chain joins TRBV29-1 to TRBJ2-1; TRBD2 matches at 13 bases. The CDR3 length is 16 residues. CDR1 and CDR2 (germline): SQVTM, ANQGSEA. V gave up 6 bases and J gave up 2 bases; unmatched junction bases: 7.